This T cell receptor beta chain comes out of a study of cytomegalovirus exposure and HLA in healthy donors. Study results and caveats: Later, TCR association rates were found to vary by HLA locus, highest for DRB1 and lowest for HLA-C. The likely origin of a cluster of highly shared sequence variants was a sequencing artifact.

With 60 Vbeta and 13 Jbeta primers, the PCR was carried out. Generated by immunoSEQ multiplex PCR, the TCRdb table keeps only in-frame clones and is missing some. Seen here are roughly 93,000 clones, approximately 83% observed once, and the top ten hold more than 2.5%. The germline V and J ends were trimmed by 6 bases and 8 bases, with 16 bases remaining between them. Germline V lookup: CDR1 MNHEY, CDR2 SVGAGI. The CDR3 length is 13 residues. Concerning this clone itself: Its cognate antigen is unknown.

The origin of this receptor is a man aged 40-50 years in good health and CMV-seronegative. Sequencing input: PBMCs. This chain connects TRBV6-5 to TRBJ1-2, with D perhaps TRBD1 (5 bases). This chain's CDR3 is CASSPTGGWGYTF. The CDR3 bases are TGTGCCAGCAGCCCAACGGGGGGTTGGGGCTACACCTTC.